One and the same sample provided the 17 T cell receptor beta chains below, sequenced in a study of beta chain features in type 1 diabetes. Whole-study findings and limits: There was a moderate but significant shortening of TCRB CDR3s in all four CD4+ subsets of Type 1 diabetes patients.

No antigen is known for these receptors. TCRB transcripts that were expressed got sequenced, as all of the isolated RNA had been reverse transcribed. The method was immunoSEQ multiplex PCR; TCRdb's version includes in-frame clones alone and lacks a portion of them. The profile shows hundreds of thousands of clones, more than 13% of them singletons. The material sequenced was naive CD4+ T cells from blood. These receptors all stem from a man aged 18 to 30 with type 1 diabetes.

The CDR3 region is CASSFDLGQGNNEQYF. The CDR3 DNA follows: TGTGCCAGCAGCTTTGACCTGGGACAGGGGAACAACGAGCAGTACTTC. This rearrangement joins TRBV7-9 to TRBJ2-7; TRBD1 matches 10 bases. V lost 3 bases and J lost 5; bases outside the gene matches: 10. Germline V CDR1 and CDR2: SEHNR, FQNEAQ (reference sequence). The CDR3 totals 16 residues.

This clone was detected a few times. Here the CDR3 reads CASRGRVTYGYTF. The DNA of the CDR3 is TGTGCCAGCAGGGGCAGGGTTACCTATGGCTACACCTTC. V and J are TRBV28 and TRBJ1-2; D may be TRBD1 (5 bases). V was cut by 6 bases and J by 4 bases, with 12 bases left in between. Germline CDR1 reads MDHEN; CDR2 reads SYDVKM. There are 13 residues in the CDR3.

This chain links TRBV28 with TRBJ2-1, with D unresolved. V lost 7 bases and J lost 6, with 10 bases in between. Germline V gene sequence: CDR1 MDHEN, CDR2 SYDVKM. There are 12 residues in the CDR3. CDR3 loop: CASTSARNEQFF. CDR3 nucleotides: TGTGCCAGCACCTCCGCGCGCAATGAGCAGTTCTTC.

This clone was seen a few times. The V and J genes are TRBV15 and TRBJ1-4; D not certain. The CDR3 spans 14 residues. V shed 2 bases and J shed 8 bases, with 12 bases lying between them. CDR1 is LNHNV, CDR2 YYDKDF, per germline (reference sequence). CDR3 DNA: TGTGCCACCAGCAGACAGGCTGTGGGAGAAAAACTGTTTTTT. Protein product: CATSRQAVGEKLFF.

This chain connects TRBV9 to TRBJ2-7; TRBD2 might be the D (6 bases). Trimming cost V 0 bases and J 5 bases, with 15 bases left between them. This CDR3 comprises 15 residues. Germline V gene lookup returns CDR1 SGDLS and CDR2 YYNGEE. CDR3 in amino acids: CASSVALGGLDEQYF. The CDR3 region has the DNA TGTGCCAGCAGCGTAGCCCTGGGGGGTTTGGACGAGCAGTACTTC. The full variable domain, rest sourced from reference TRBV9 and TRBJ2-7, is DSGVTQTPKHLITATGQRVTLRCSPRSGDLSVYWYQQSLDQGLQFLIQYYNGEERAKGNILERFSAQQFPDLHSELNLSSLELGDSALYFCASSVALGGLDEQYFGPGTRLTVT.

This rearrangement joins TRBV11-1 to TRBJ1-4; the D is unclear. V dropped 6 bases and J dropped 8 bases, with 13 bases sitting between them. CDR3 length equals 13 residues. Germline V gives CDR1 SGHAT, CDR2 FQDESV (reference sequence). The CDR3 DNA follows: TGTGCCAGCAGGGAAGGATCAGGAGAAAAACTGTTTTTT. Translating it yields CASREGSGEKLFF.

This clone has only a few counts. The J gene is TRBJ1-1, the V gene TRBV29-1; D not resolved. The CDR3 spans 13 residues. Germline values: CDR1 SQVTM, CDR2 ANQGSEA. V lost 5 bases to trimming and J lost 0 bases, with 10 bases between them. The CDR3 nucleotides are TGCAGCGTTCAAGGACGGGTGAACACTGAAGCTTTCTTT. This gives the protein CSVQGRVNTEAFF.

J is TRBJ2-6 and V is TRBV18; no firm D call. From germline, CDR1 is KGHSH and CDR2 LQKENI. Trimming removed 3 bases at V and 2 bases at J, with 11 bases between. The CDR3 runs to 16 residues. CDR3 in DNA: TGTGCCAGCTCACCGAATCGCCGTCCTGGGGCCAACGTCCTGACTTTC. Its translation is CASSPNRRPGANVLTF.

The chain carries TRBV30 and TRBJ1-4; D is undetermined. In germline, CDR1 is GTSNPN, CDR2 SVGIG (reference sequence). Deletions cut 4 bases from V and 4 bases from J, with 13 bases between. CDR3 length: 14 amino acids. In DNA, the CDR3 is TGTGCCTGGACCGTCCTGGGTTTTAATGAAAAACTGTTTTTT. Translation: CAWTVLGFNEKLFF.

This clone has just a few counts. CDR3 sequence reads: CAWSSDVPYEQYF. CDR3 DNA sequence: TGTGCCTGGAGTTCCGACGTACCCTACGAGCAGTACTTC. The genes are TRBV30 and TRBJ2-7; D is unclear. Germline CDR1 GTSNPN, CDR2 SVGIG (reference sequence). This CDR3 contains 13 residues. The V and J ends lost 2 bases and 2 bases respectively, with 10 bases between them.

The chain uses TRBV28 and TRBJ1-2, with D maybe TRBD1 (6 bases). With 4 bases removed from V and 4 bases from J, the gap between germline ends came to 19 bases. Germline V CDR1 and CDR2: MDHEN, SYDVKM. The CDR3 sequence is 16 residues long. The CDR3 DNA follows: TGTGCCAGCAGTTCTGGTGGGGCGGGGGCGGCCTATGGCTACACCTTC. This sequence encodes CASSSGGAGAAYGYTF.

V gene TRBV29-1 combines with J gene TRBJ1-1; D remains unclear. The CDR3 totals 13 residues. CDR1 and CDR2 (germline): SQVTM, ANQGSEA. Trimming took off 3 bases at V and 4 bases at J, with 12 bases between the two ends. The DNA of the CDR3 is TGCAGCGTTGAGTTGTCAGGTTCCACTGAAGCTTTCTTT. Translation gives CSVELSGSTEAFF.

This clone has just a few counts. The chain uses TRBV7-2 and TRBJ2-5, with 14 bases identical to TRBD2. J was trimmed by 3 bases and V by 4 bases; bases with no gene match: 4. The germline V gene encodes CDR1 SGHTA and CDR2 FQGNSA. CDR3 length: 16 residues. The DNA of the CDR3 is TGTGCCAGCAGCTCCCAGGGACTAGCGGGAGAAGAGACCCAGTACTTC. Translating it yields CASSSQGLAGEETQYF. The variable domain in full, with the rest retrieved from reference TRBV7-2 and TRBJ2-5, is GAGVSQSPSNKVTEKGKDVELRCDPISGHTALYWYRQSLGQGLEFLIYFQGNSAPDKSGLPSDRFSAERTGGSVSTLTIQRTQQEDSAVYLCASSSQGLAGEETQYFGPGTRLLVL.

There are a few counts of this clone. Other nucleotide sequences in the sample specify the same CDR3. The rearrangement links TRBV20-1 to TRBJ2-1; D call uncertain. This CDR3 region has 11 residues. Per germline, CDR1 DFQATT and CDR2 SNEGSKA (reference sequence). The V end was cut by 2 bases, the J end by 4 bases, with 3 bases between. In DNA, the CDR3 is TGCAGTGCTAGACAATACAATGAGCAGTTCTTC. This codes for CSARQYNEQFF.

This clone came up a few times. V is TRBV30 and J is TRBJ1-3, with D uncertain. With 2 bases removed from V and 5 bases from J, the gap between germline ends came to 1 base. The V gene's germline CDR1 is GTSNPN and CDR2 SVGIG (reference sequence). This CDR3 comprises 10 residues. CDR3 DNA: TGTGCCTGGAGTCGAAACACCATATATTTT. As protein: CAWSRNTIYF.

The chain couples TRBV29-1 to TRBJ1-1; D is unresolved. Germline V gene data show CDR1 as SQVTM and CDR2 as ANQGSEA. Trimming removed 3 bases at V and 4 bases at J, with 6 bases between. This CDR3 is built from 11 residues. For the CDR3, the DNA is TGCAGCGTTGATCTGGTCACTGAAGCTTTCTTT. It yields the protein CSVDLVTEAFF.

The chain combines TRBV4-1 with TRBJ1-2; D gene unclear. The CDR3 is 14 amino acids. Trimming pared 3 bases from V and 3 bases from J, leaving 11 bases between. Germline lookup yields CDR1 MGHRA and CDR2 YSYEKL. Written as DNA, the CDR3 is TGCGCCAGCAGCCAGGGCACTTGGGACTATGGCTACACCTTC. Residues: CASSQGTWDYGYTF.